The 7 T cell receptor beta chains listed next were all sequenced from one sample in a study of CD8+CD57+ T cells in acquired aplastic anemia. CDR3 and TCR beta VDJ profiling relied on a genomic DNA template. TCRdb reprocessed the reads via MiXCR and lists one record per CDR3 protein. Among some 170,000 distinct CDR3 sequences listed, around half were seen once. Those patients picked for sequencing had displayed CD8+CD57+ cell expansion on flow cytometry. Sequences were obtained from sorted CD4+, CD8+, or CD8+CD57+ T cells (not recorded which) from PBMCs. The receptors were gathered from a human donor with aplastic anemia.

This chain links TRBV27 with TRBJ2-5; 10 bases fit TRBD1. The CDR3 length is 16 residues. CDR1 MNHEY and CDR2 SMNVEV come from the germline V gene (reference sequence). V was pared by 5 bases and J by 0 bases, with 6 bases of the junction left unmatched. CDR3 amino acids: CASSGTGAGYQETQYF. The CDR3 coding sequence is TGTGCCAGCAGTGGGACAGGGGCCGGGTACCAAGAGACCCAGTACTTC.

The chain is built from TRBV19 and TRBJ1-6; D uncertain. V shed 1 base and J shed 5 bases, with 9 bases lying between them. The CDR3 covers 15 residues. CDR1 is LNHDA and CDR2 is SQIVND in the germline V gene (reference sequence). The CDR3 sequence is CASSIGATNNSPLHF. The CDR3 bases are TGTGCCAGTAGTATAGGGGCAACCAATAATTCACCCCTCCACTTT.

With respect to this clonotype: Compared with germline, one end of the junction differs, possibly owing to a read error. This chain links TRBV19 with TRBJ2-7; D might be TRBD2 (5 bases). In germline, CDR1 is LNHDA, CDR2 SQIVND (reference sequence). CDR3 length: 15 residues. CDR3 sequence: CARSIVASSGGEQYF. The CDR3 bases are TGTGCCAGAAGTATAGTGGCTAGCTCCGGCGGGGAGCAGTACTTC.

This clonotype has more than one count but fewer than ten. One junction end disagrees with the germline gene, perhaps due to a read error. The chain employs TRBV29-1 and TRBJ2-3; D uncertain. The CDR3 is 10 amino acids. The germline V gene has CDR1 SQVTM and CDR2 ANQGSEA. The CDR3 protein is CTATTDTQYF. CDR3 DNA: TGTACGGCCACCACAGATACGCAGTATTTT.

As regards this clonotype: The CDR3 carries no conserved terminal phenylalanine or tryptophan, so it likely arises from a read error. The DNA is omitted, as the CDR3 cannot be located on it reliably, and the CDR3 follows TCRdb's listing. This chain connects TRBV5-1 to TRBJ2-2. The CDR3 spans 14 residues, counting both ends. Germline V gene lookup returns CDR1 SGHRS and CDR2 YFSETQ. CDR3 sequence: CASSLSWNTGELFL.

This clonotype occurred once. V usage is TRBV11-2 and J usage is TRBJ2-1, with 8 bases that match TRBD2. CDR1 and CDR2 from the germline V gene are SGHAT and FQNNGV. The CDR3 spans 17 residues. Trimming at V came to 2 bases and at J to 0 bases, leaving 6 bases not matched to a gene. CDR3 nucleotide sequence: TGTGCCAGCAGCTTAAATCCGAGCGGGAGCTCCTACAATGAGCAGTTCTTC. This translates into CASSLNPSGSSYNEQFF.

This clonotype was counted many times. The chain carries TRBV5-1 and TRBJ2-2; the match to TRBD2 covers 13 bases. This CDR3 contains 16 residues. CDR1 is SGHRS and CDR2 is YFSETQ in the germline V gene. V gave up 3 bases and J gave up 3 bases; unmatched junction bases: 2. CDR3 sequence: CASSSGLAGDTGELFF. The CDR3 region has the DNA TGCGCCAGCAGCTCTGGACTAGCGGGGGACACCGGGGAGCTGTTTTTT.